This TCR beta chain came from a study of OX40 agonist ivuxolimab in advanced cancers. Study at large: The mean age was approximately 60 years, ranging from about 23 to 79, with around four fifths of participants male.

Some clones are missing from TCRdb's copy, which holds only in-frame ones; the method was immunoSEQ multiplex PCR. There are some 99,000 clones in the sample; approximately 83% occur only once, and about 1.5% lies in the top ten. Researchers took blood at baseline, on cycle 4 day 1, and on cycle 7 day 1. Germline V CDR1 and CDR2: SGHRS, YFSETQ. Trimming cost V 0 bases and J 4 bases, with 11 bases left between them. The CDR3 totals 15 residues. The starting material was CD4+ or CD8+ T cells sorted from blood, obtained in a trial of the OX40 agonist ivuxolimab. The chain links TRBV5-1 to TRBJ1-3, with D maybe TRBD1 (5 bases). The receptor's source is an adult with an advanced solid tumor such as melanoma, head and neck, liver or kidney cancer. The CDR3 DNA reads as TGCGCCAGCAGCTTGGAGGGGAGCCGCGGAAACACCATATATTTT. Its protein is CASSLEGSRGNTIYF.